This T cell receptor (beta chain) was found in a study of blood T cell repertoires in COVID-19. At the level of the study: Samples of COVID-19 (acute and convalescent) were obtained from the United States, Italy and Spain. T cells, B-cell-depleted T cells, or PBMCs provided the cDNA or gDNA that served as material.

In the study's own analysis: Quantification of nucleated cells was approximated via reference gene primer amplification. The method was immunoSEQ multiplex PCR; TCRdb's version includes in-frame clones alone and lacks a portion of them. V, J and clone size are those of that table, while D and trimming were read from the DNA. This sample has about 140,000 clones, with 80% to 90% found just once. The CDR3 has 13 amino acids. Germline V gives CDR1 SGHTA, CDR2 FQGNSA. Trimming left V 3 bases short and J 4 bases short, with 9 bases between. The sample comprised peripheral blood. The receptor's source is a woman in her fifties or sixties with acute or convalescent COVID-19. The V gene is TRBV7-2, the J gene TRBJ2-5; no definite D call. The CDR3 nucleotides are TGTGCCAGCAGCTTCTCAGCAGGAGAGACCCAGTACTTC. Its protein product is CASSFSAGETQYF.